The following is a TCR beta chain sequence with its context. Antigen unknown. The data belong to a study of T-cell reconstitution after alpha-beta-depleted transplantation in children. Study-wide results and limits: Among T cells one year after transplant, newly produced cells accounted for most counts and diversity.

The germline CDR1 and CDR2 sequences are SGHRS and YFSETQ. CDR3 length: 19 residues. The V gene end was trimmed by 4 bases and the J gene end by 4 bases; junction bases not matched to a gene: 21. Preparing the TCRbeta library involved the use of unique molecular identifiers. TCRdb re-called the PCR reads with MiXCR, one entry per CDR3 protein. The data hold around 270,000 distinct CDR3 sequences, with 7.5% to 9% observed a single time. Sequenced material: peripheral blood, taken 360 days after TCRalphabeta/CD19-depleted stem cell transplant. J is TRBJ2-7 and V is TRBV5-1, with TRBD1 identical over 9 bases. The receptor was derived from a female patient aged 2-10 years who had a stem cell transplant for Fanconi anemia, so the T cells may come from the graft donor. CDR3 in DNA: TGCGCCAGCAGCCCTGATCTGTTCGACAGGGGGGAAGTGGGTTACGAGCAGTACTTC. Residues: CASSPDLFDRGEVGYEQYF.